The 11 T cell receptor beta chains below were found in one sample sequenced in a study of Graves' ophthalmopathy and Graves' hyperthyroidism. Amplification targeted the TCR beta CDR3 regions, with RNA transcripts as the source material. Second-round multiplex PCR came after a first-round RT-PCR that employed HTBI primers. TCRdb processed the multiplex PCR reads anew with MiXCR; each CDR3 protein has one entry. Here the sample spans roughly 1.1 million distinct CDR3 sequences, about 36% being singletons. The sequenced sample was peripheral blood or thyroid tissue (not recorded which). The source of these receptors is an adult man with Graves' hyperthyroidism.

This clonotype was seen repeatedly, ten times or more. The CDR3 protein is CSARERVTYEQYF. For the CDR3, the DNA is TGCAGTGCTAGAGAGCGGGTGACCTACGAGCAGTACTTC. The V gene is TRBV20-1, the J gene TRBJ2-7; maybe TRBD2 (5 bases). Germline V gene data show CDR1 as DFQATT and CDR2 as SNEGSKA (reference sequence). The CDR3 consists of 13 residues. V was pared by 0 bases and J by 2 bases, with 8 bases between.

The rearrangement uses TRBV10-3 and TRBJ2-5; no clear D gene. The CDR3 has 15 residues. With 3 bases removed from V and 5 bases from J, the gap between germline ends came to 16 bases. Germline CDR1 is ENHRY and CDR2 is SYGVKD. The CDR3 is CAISEINGALETQYF. CDR3 in DNA: TGTGCCATCAGTGAAATCAACGGCGCCTTGGAGACCCAGTACTTC.

CDR3 in amino acids: CATSRRGAGLNGYTIYF. The CDR3 DNA follows: TGTGCCACCAGCAGGCGGGGGGCTGGGTTGAATGGCTACACCATATATTTT. V is TRBV15 and J is TRBJ1-3; possible D gene TRBD1, 6 bases. Trimming took off 3 bases at V and 8 bases at J, with 23 bases between the two ends. The CDR3 has 17 amino acids. Germline-derived CDR1 and CDR2 are LNHNV and YYDKDF (reference sequence).

The chain combines TRBV27 with TRBJ2-6; D is uncertain. CDR3 size: 14 residues. Germline V gene data show CDR1 as MNHEY and CDR2 as SMNVEV (reference sequence). Trimming pared 8 bases from V and 2 bases from J, leaving 10 bases between. In DNA form, the CDR3 reads TGTGCCAGCGGAATATTAGCTGGGGCCAACGTCCTGACTTTC. Translation gives CASGILAGANVLTF.

This clonotype was seen ten or more times. The J gene is TRBJ1-2, the V gene TRBV19; the match to TRBD1 covers 9 bases. V dropped 7 bases and J dropped 8; count of bases not matched to a gene: 8. CDR1 is LNHDA and CDR2 is SQIVND in the germline V gene (reference sequence). This CDR3 has 13 amino acids. The CDR3 here is CASTSNRGRGYTF. In DNA, the CDR3 is TGTGCCAGTACCTCGAACAGGGGGCGAGGCTACACCTTC.

The chain couples TRBV27 to TRBJ1-6, with D unresolved. The CDR3 totals 16 residues. Germline values: CDR1 MNHEY, CDR2 SMNVEV (reference sequence). V was pared by 3 bases and J by 10 bases, with 19 bases between. The CDR3 spells CASSFSRSISRSPLHF. The CDR3 DNA sequence: TGTGCCAGCAGTTTCTCGAGATCCATCAGCAGATCACCCCTCCACTTT.

The J gene is TRBJ1-6, the V gene TRBV7-8; D perhaps matches TRBD1 (5 bases). This CDR3 is 14 amino acids long. In germline, CDR1 is SGHVS, CDR2 FQNEAQ. V was clipped by 7 bases and J by 15 bases, with 22 bases between them. The CDR3 sequence: CASIEGGATKNLHF. The CDR3 DNA is TGTGCCAGCATCGAGGGAGGGGCCACAAAAAACCTCCACTTT.

The rearrangement links TRBV5-8 to TRBJ1-2, with D perhaps matching TRBD1 (5 bases). The CDR3 is made up of 16 amino acids. V was pared by 3 bases and J by 1 base, with 16 bases between. The germline gives CDR1 SGHTS, CDR2 YDEGEE. CDR3 in DNA: TGTGCCAGCAGCTCTGGCTTCGGACATCGTAACTATGGCTACACCTTC. The encoded protein is CASSSGFGHRNYGYTF.

This clonotype appeared a few times. The chain carries TRBV25-1 and TRBJ1-1; TRBD1 matches at 9 bases. Trimming removed 2 bases from V and 4 bases from J; junction bases left unmatched: 14. This CDR3 has 18 residues. CDR1 is MGHDK, CDR2 SYGVNS, per germline. The CDR3 DNA follows: TGTGCCAGCAGTGAAACCTCGTACAGGGGGCGGGGGAGCACTGAAGCTTTCTTT. This codes for CASSETSYRGRGSTEAFF.

The V gene is TRBV29-1, the J gene TRBJ1-5, with D tentatively TRBD1 (5 bases). Germline lookup yields CDR1 SQVTM and CDR2 ANQGSEA. The V and J ends lost 4 bases and 11 bases respectively, with 9 bases between them. The CDR3 loop spans 10 amino acids. This chain's CDR3 is CSVGGETQHF. In nucleotides, the CDR3 is TGCAGCGTTGGGGGGGAGACCCAGCATTTT.

This clonotype has a count of ten or more. The V call is TRBV15, the J call TRBJ2-6, with D uncertain. V gave up 0 bases and J gave up 4 bases, with 19 bases separating them. The CDR3 length is 19 residues. The germline V gene has CDR1 LNHNV and CDR2 YYDKDF (reference sequence). CDR3 sequence: CATSRDETAGWYGANVLTF. Here the CDR3 DNA reads TGTGCCACCAGCAGAGATGAAACGGCAGGTTGGTACGGGGCCAACGTCCTGACTTTC. The entire variable domain, with the rest obtained from reference TRBV15 and TRBJ2-6, is as follows: DAMVIQNPRYQVTQFGKPVTLSCSQTLNHNVMYWYQQKSSQAPKLLFHYYDKDFNNEADTPDNFQSRRPNTSFCFLDIRSPGLGDTAMYLCATSRDETAGWYGANVLTFGAGSRLTVL.